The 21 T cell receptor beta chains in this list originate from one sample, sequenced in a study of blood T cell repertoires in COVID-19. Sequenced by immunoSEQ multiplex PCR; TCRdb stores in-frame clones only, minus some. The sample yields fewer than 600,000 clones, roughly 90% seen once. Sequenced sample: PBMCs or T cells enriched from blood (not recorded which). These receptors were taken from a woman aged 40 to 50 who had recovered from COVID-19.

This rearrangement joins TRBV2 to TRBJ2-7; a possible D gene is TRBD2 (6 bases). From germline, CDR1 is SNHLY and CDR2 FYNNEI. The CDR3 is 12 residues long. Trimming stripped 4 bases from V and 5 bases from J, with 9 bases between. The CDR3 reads CASSVGGNEQYF. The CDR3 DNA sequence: TGTGCCAGCAGTGTTGGAGGGAACGAGCAGTACTTC.

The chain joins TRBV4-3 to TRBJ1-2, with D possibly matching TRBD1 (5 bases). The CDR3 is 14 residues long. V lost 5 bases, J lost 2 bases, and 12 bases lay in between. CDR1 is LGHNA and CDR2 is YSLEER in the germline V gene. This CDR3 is CASSYQGVNYGYTF. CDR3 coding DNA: TGCGCCAGCAGCTATCAGGGTGTCAACTATGGCTACACCTTC.

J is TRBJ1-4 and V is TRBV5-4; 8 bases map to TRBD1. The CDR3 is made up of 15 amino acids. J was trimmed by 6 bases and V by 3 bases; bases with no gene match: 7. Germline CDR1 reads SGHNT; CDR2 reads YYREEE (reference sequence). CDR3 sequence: CASSYTDREYEKLFF. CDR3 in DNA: TGTGCCAGCAGCTACACGGACAGGGAGTATGAAAAACTGTTTTTT.

The CDR3 nucleotides are TGTGCCAGCAGCGACCGGGATCTCAATGAGCAGTTCTTC. As protein: CASSDRDLNEQFF. This chain joins TRBV9 and TRBJ2-1, with D maybe TRBD2 (5 bases). The CDR3 consists of 13 residues. Deletions cut 3 bases from V and 6 bases from J, with 10 bases between. Germline V lookup: CDR1 SGDLS, CDR2 YYNGEE.

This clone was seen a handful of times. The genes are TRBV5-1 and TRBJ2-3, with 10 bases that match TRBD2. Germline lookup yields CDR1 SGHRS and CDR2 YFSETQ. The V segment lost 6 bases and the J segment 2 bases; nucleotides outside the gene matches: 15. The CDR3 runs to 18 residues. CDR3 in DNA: TGCGCCAGCAATCCGGGACTAGCGCAGAGCCCTCTCACAGATACGCAGTATTTT. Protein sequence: CASNPGLAQSPLTDTQYF.

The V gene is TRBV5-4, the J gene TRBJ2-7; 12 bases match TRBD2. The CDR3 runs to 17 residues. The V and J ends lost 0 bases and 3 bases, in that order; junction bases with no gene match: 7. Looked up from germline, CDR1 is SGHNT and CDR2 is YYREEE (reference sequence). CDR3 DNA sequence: TGTGCCAGCAGCTTGGACTCGGGGACTAGCGGGTTCTACGAGCAGTACTTC. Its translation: CASSLDSGTSGFYEQYF. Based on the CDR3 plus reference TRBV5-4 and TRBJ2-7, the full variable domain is ETGVTQSPTHLIKTRGQQVTLRCSSQSGHNTVSWYQQALGQGPQFIFQYYREEENGRGNFPPRFSGLQFPNYSSELNVNALELDDSALYLCASSLDSGTSGFYEQYFGPGTRLTVT.

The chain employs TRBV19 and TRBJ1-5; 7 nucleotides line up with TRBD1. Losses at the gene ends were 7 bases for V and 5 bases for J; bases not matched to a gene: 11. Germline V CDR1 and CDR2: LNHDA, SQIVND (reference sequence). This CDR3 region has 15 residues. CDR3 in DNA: TGTGCCAGTAATGACAGGGTTGTTTTTCATCAGCCCCAGCATTTT. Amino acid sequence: CASNDRVVFHQPQHF. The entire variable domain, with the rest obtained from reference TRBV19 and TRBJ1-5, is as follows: DGGITQSPKYLFRKEGQNVTLSCEQNLNHDAMYWYRQDPGQGLRLIYYSQIVNDFQKGDIAEGYSVSREKKESFPLTVTSAQKNPTAFYLCASNDRVVFHQPQHFGDGTRLSIL.

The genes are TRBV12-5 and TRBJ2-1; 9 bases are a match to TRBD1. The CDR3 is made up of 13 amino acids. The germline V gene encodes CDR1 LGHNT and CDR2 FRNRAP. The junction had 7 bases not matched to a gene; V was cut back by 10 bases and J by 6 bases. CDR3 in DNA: TGTGCTATCCGGGACAGGGCCCCCAATGAGCAGTTCTTC. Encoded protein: CAIRDRAPNEQFF.

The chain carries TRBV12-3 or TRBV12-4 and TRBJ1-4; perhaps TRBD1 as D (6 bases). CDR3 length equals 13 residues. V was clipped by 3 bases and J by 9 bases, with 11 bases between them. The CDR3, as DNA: TGTGCCAGCAGTTTGAACAGGGAAAAAAAACTGTTTTTT. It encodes CASSLNREKKLFF.

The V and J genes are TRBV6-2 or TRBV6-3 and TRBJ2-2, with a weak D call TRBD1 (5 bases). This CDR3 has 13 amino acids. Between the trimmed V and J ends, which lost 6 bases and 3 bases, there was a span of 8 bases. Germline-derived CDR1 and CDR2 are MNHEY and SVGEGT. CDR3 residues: CASSSGHTGELFF. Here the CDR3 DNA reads TGTGCCAGCAGCTCAGGGCACACCGGGGAGCTGTTTTTT.

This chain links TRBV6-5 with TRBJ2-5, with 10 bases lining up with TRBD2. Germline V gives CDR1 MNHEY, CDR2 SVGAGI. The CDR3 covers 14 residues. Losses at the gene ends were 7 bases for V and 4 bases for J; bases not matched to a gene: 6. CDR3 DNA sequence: TGTGCCAGCAAGCGGCTAGCGGGAGCAGAGACCCAGTACTTC. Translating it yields CASKRLAGAETQYF.

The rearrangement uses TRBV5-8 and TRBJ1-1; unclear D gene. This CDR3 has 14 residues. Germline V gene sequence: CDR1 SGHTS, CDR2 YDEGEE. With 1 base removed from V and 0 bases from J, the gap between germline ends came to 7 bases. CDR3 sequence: CASSLLLLNTEAFF. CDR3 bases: TGTGCCAGCAGCTTGCTTTTATTGAACACTGAAGCTTTCTTT.

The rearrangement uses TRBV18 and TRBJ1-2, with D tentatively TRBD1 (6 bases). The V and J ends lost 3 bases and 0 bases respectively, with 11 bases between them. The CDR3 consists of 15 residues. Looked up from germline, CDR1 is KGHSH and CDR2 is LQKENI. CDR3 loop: CASSPERTANYGYTF. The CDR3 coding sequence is TGTGCCAGCTCACCTGAACGGACAGCTAACTATGGCTACACCTTC.

The DNA for the CDR3 is TGTGCCAGTAGTATCCGGACAGGGGGAACAGTTGGCTACACCTTC. Protein sequence: CASSIRTGGTVGYTF. V gene TRBV19 combines with J gene TRBJ1-2; TRBD1 matches 10 bases. The CDR3 runs 15 residues. Germline CDR1 LNHDA, CDR2 SQIVND (reference sequence). The V gene end was trimmed by 3 bases and the J gene end by 7 bases; junction bases not matched to a gene: 8.

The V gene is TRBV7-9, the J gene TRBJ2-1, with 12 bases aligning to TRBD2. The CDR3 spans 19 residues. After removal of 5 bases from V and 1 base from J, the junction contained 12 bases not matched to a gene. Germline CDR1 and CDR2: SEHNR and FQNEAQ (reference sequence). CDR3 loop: CASSPSPRGLAGSYNEQFF. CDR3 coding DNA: TGTGCCAGCAGCCCTAGCCCCCGAGGACTAGCGGGATCCTACAATGAGCAGTTCTTC.

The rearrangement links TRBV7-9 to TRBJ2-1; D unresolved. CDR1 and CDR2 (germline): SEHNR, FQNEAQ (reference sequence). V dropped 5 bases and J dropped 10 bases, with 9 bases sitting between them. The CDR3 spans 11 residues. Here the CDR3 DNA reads TGTGCCAGCAGCCCCCAGTACGAGCAGTTCTTC. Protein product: CASSPQYEQFF.

This chain's CDR3 is CASSLLAGGAETQYF. The CDR3 coding sequence is TGTGCCAGTAGTCTACTAGCGGGAGGTGCAGAGACCCAGTACTTC. V and J are TRBV19 and TRBJ2-5; 12 nucleotides align to TRBD2. Germline assignment: CDR1 LNHDA and CDR2 SQIVND (reference sequence). CDR3 length: 15 residues. The V and J ends lost 5 bases and 4 bases, in that order; junction bases with no gene match: 5. The full variable domain, its missing parts supplied by reference TRBV19 and TRBJ2-5, is DGGITQSPKYLFRKEGQNVTLSCEQNLNHDAMYWYRQDPGQGLRLIYYSQIVNDFQKGDIAEGYSVSREKKESFPLTVTSAQKNPTAFYLCASSLLAGGAETQYFGPGTRLLVL.

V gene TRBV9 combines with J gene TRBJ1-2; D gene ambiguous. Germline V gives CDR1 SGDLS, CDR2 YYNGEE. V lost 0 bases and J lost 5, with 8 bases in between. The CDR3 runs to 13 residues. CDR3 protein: CASSVDLKYGYTF. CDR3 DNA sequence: TGTGCCAGCAGCGTAGATCTAAAATATGGCTACACCTTC.

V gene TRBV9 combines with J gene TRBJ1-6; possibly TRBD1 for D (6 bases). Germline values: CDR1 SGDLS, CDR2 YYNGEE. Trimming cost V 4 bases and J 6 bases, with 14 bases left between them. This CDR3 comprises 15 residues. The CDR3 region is CASSPWGGANSPLHF. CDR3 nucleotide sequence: TGTGCCAGCAGCCCCTGGGGGGGCGCTAATTCACCCCTCCACTTT.

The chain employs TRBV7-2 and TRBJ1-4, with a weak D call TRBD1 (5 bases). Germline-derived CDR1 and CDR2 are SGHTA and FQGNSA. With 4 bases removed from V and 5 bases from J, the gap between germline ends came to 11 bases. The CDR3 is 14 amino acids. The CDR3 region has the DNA TGTGCCAGCAGCTCTAGGCGGGGCAATGAAAAACTGTTTTTT. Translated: CASSSRRGNEKLFF.

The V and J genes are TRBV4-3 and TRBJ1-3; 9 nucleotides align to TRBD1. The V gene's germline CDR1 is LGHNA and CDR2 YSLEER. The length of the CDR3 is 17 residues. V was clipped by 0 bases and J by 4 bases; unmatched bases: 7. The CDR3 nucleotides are TGCGCCAGCAGCCAAGAGGTCGGGACAGGGTCCGGAAACACCATATATTTT. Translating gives CASSQEVGTGSGNTIYF.